This T cell receptor (beta chain) was retrieved from a study of T-cell memory formation after mild COVID-19. There are a few counts of this clonotype. TCRdb reprocessed the 5' RACE reads via MiXCR and lists one record per CDR3 protein. The repertoire has 150,000 to 200,000 distinct CDR3 sequences, roughly 23% of them found once; the top ten carry about 21%. The CDR3 sequence is 15 residues long. Germline V gene sequence: CDR1 SEHNR, CDR2 FQNEAQ (reference sequence). J gave up 0 bases and V 3 bases, and 0 bases lay outside the gene matches. Sequencing was carried out using PBMCs or a T cell subset sorted from them (not recorded which). The receptor was isolated from an adult woman who had mild COVID-19 (a few samples of this study predate the infection). Cell type and time point are not known. The chain couples TRBV7-9 to TRBJ2-2; 8 positions agree with TRBD1. The CDR3 bases are TGTGCCAGCAGCTTGGGACAGGCGAACACCGGGGAGCTGTTTTTT. Its translation is CASSLGQANTGELFF.